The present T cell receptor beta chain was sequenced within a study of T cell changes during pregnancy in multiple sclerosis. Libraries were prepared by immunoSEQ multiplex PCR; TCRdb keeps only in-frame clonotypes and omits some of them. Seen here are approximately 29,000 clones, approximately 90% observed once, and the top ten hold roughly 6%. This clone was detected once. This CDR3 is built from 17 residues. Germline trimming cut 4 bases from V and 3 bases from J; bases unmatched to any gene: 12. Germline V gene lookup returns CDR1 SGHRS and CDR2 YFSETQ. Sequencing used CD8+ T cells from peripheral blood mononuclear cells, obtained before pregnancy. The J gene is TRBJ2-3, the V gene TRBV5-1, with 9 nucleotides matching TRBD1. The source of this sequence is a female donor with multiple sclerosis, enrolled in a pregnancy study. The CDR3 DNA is TGCGCCAGCAGCCCTGGCTTAAGGGACAGGGAAACAGATACGCAGTATTTT. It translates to CASSPGLRDRETDTQYF.